One sample yielded the 3 T cell receptor beta chains listed below, sequenced in a study of shared clonotypes between healthy human individuals. TCRdb's copy holds only in-frame clones and misses some; the assay was immunoSEQ multiplex PCR. Of nearly 1 million clones listed, 76% were seen once; the top ten hold over 1.3%. Material: memory CD4+ T cells sorted from blood. Subset of the sample: CD45RA-negative fraction. These receptors came from a man aged 18 to 29 in good health.

The chain combines TRBV7-2 with TRBJ1-2; 10 bases agree with TRBD1. Per the germline V gene, CDR1 is SGHTA and CDR2 is FQGNSA. The ends lost 0 bases at V and 4 bases at J; junction bases unmatched: 8. CDR3 length: 17 amino acids. The CDR3 reads CASSLAGTGAGGYGYTF. CDR3 bases: TGTGCCAGCAGCTTAGCCGGGACAGGGGCCGGGGGCTATGGCTACACCTTC.

The J gene is TRBJ2-7, the V gene TRBV10-3; D remains unclear. Germline lookup yields CDR1 ENHRY and CDR2 SYGVKD. The CDR3 is 14 amino acids. V lost 3 bases and J lost 6, with 15 bases in between. The CDR3 nucleotides read TGTGCCATCAGTGATGACTTGGGGTTAGGCGAGCAGTACTTC. This gives the protein CAISDDLGLGEQYF.

The rearrangement uses TRBV2 and TRBJ2-7; D is possibly TRBD1 (6 bases). Germline-derived CDR1 and CDR2 are SNHLY and FYNNEI. The V end was cut by 2 bases, the J end by 6 bases, with 11 bases between. The CDR3 totals 13 residues. CDR3 sequence reads: CASSEQGFSEQYF. The CDR3 DNA is TGTGCCAGCAGTGAACAGGGGTTTAGCGAGCAGTACTTC.